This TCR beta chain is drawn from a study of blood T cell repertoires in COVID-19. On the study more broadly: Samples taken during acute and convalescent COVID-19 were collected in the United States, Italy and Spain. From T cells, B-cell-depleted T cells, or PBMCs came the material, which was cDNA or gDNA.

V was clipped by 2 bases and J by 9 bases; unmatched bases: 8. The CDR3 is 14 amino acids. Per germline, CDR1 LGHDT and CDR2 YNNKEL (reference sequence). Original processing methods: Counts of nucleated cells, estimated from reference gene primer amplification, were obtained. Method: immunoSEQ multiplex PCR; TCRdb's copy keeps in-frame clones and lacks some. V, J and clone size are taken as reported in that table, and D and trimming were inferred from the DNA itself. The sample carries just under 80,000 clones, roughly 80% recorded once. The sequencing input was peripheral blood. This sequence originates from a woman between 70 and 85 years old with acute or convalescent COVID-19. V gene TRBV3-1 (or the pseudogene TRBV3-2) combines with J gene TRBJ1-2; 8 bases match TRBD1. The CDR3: CASSQLADRVSYTF. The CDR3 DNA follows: TGTGCCAGCAGCCAACTAGCGGACAGGGTGAGCTACACCTTC.